Detailed here is one T cell receptor (beta chain). The data stem from a study of control samples from healthy donors and cancer patients. This CDR3 region has 15 residues. V lost 4 bases, J lost 4 bases, and 17 bases lay in between. Germline CDR1 and CDR2: SGHNT and YYREEE (reference sequence). Sequencing used immunoSEQ multiplex PCR; TCRdb keeps in-frame clones, though not all of them. Here the sample spans approximately 100,000 clones, roughly 90% being singletons. V and J are TRBV5-4 and TRBJ1-2; weak D call: TRBD1 (6 bases). The TCR comes from a woman aged 45-65 years in good health. Sequenced: blood. The CDR3 reads CASSNKPGQRYGYTF. CDR3 DNA sequence: TGTGCCAGCAGCAACAAACCAGGACAGCGCTATGGCTACACCTTC.